Sequencing of this T cell receptor beta chain was carried out in a study of cytomegalovirus exposure and HLA in healthy donors. Primers included in the PCR were 60 Vbeta and 13 Jbeta primers. The method was immunoSEQ multiplex PCR; TCRdb's version includes in-frame clones alone and lacks a portion of them. The sample lists around 100,000 clones; around 80% were seen once. As for this clone: What it recognizes is unknown.

V lost 2 bases and J lost 3; bases outside the gene matches: 21. The CDR3 length is 21 residues. Germline loops: CDR1 PRHDT, CDR2 FYEKMQ (reference sequence). Notes on the study in general: Across HLA loci, a later analysis found differing TCR association rates, with DRB1 most and HLA-C fewest.

The sample comprised PBMCs. The chain combines TRBV13 with TRBJ2-2; 7 bases agree with TRBD2. The receptor was isolated from a woman between 45 and 60 years old in good health and CMV-seropositive. CDR3 bases: TGTGCCAGCAGCTTACGACTTACGATATGGGAGCCGGCGGGGGACACCGGGGAGCTGTTTTTT. Its translation is CASSLRLTIWEPAGDTGELFF.